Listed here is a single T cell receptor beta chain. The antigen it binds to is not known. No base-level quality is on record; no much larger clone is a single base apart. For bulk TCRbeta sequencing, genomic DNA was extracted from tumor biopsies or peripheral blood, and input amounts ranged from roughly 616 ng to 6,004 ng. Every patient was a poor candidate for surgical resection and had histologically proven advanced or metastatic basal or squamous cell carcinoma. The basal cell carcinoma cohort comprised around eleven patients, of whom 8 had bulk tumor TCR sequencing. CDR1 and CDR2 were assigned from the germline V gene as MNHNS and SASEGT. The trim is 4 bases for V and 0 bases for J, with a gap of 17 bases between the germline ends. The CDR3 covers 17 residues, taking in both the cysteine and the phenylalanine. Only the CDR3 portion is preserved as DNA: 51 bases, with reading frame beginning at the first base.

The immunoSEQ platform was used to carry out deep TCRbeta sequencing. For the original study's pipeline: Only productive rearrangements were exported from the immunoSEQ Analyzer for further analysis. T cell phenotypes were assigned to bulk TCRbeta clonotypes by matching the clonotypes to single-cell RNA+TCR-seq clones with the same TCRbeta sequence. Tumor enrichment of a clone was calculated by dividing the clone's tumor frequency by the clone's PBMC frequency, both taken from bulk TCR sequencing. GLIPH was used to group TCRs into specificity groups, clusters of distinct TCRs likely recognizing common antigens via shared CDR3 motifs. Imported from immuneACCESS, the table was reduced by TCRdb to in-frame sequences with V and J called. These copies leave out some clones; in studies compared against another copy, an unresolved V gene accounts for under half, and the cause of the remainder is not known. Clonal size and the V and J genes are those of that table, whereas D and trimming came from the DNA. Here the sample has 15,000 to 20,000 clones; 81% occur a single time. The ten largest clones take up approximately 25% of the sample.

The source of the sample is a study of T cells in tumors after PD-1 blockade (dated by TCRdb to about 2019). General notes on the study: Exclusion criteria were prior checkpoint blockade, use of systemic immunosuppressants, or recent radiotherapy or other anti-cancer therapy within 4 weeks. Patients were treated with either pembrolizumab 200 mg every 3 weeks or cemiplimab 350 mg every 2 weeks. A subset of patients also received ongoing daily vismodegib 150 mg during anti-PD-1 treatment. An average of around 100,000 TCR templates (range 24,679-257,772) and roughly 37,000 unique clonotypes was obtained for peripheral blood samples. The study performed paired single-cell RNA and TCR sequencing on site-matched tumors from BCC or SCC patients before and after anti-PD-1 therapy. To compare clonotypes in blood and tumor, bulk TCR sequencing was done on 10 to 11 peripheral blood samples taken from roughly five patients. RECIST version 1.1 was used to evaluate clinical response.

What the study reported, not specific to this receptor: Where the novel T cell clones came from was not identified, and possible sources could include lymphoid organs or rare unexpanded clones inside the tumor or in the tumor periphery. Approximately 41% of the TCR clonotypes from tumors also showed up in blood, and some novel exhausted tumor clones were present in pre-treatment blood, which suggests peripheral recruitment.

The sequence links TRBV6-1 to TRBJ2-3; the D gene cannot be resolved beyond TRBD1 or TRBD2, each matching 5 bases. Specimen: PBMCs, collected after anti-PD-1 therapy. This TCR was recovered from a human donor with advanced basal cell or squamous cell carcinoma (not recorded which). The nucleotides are TGTGCCAGCAGTGGGGCGAGGGAAGGGGTTAGCACAGATACGCAGTATTTT. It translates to CASSGAREGVSTDTQYF.